This TCR beta chain was identified in a study of blood T cell repertoires in COVID-19. Study details: Two negative PCRs, clearance, or symptom resolution characterized the recovered Cohort 3 donors. COVID-19 samples collected from the United States, Italy and Spain covered acute and convalescent phases.

The CDR3 sequence is 13 residues long. After removal of 11 bases from V and 9 bases from J, the junction contained 7 bases not matched to a gene. Per the germline V gene, CDR1 is SEHNR and CDR2 is FQNEAQ (reference sequence). TCRdb's table, derived via immunoSEQ multiplex PCR, lists solely in-frame clones and lacks some. The sample has approximately 240,000 clones; less than 90% are singletons. The rearrangement joins TRBV7-9 to TRBJ1-4, with TRBD1 identical over 12 bases. The clonotype originates from a woman between 45 and 65 years old in a cohort exposed to, infected with or recovered from COVID-19 (not recorded which). The material sequenced was PBMCs or T cells enriched from blood (not recorded which). The CDR3 loop is CAWAGQGAQKLFF. The CDR3 nucleotides read TGTGCCTGGGCGGGACAGGGGGCTCAAAAACTGTTTTTT.